These 26 T cell receptor beta chains were all obtained from the same sample, sequenced in a study of patients and donors after allogeneic stem cell transplantation. TCRdb fed the RT-PCR reads into MiXCR, producing one record per CDR3 protein. The data show over 400,000 distinct CDR3 sequences, under 20% seen once. Material: blood, either unsorted or a sorted T cell fraction (not recorded which). The receptors shown here come from a human donor who was either an allogeneic HSCT recipient or a stem cell or donor lymphocyte infusion donor (not recorded which). It is not recorded whose cells these are; they may come from a transplant donor.

This clonotype has ten or more counts. The rearrangement links TRBV5-5 to TRBJ1-1; 10 bases align to TRBD1. With V trimmed by 4 bases and J by 4 bases, 4 bases remained unmatched. Looked up from germline, CDR1 is SGHKS and CDR2 is YYEKEE (reference sequence). This CDR3 is built from 14 residues. The CDR3 nucleotides read TGTGCCAGCAGCCGGACAGGGGGTGGCACTGAAGCTTTCTTT. Its protein product is CASSRTGGGTEAFF.

This clonotype was counted a few times. The V gene is TRBV12-3 or TRBV12-4, the J gene TRBJ1-1, with D uncertain. Trimming removed 5 bases at V and 3 bases at J, with 13 bases between. CDR3 length: 14 residues. This CDR3 is CASSPLVGYTEAFF. CDR3 nucleotides: TGTGCCAGCAGTCCCCTGGTGGGATACACTGAAGCTTTCTTT.

The V and J genes are TRBV12-3 or TRBV12-4 and TRBJ1-6; 7 bases match TRBD1. Trimming removed 7 bases from V and 8 bases from J; junction bases left unmatched: 11. The CDR3 is made up of 15 amino acids. CDR3 amino acids: CASTPGQVGYSPLHF. The CDR3 DNA sequence: TGTGCCAGCACCCCCGGACAGGTCGGGTATTCACCCCTCCACTTT.

At least ten counts were recorded for this clonotype. This chain joins TRBV4-2 and TRBJ2-7, with a tentative D call TRBD2 (5 bases). V lost 1 base and J 3 bases, leaving 13 bases between the germline ends. The germline V gene encodes CDR1 LGHNA and CDR2 YNFKEQ. The CDR3 length is 15 residues. The CDR3 nucleotides are TGTGCCAGCAGCCAAGGCCCGGGATCCAACTACGAGCAGTACTTC. Translation: CASSQGPGSNYEQYF.

The chain links TRBV15 to TRBJ2-2; TRBD1 aligns across 7 bases. Germline values: CDR1 LNHNV, CDR2 YYDKDF (reference sequence). J lost 8 bases, V lost 2 bases, and 2 bases had no gene match. CDR3 length: 13 amino acids. The CDR3 loop is CATSRSGQGELFF. The CDR3 DNA is TGTGCCACCAGCAGATCGGGACAGGGGGAGCTGTTTTTT. Based on the CDR3 plus reference TRBV15 and TRBJ2-2, the full variable domain is DAMVIQNPRYQVTQFGKPVTLSCSQTLNHNVMYWYQQKSSQAPKLLFHYYDKDFNNEADTPDNFQSRRPNTSFCFLDIRSPGLGDTAMYLCATSRSGQGELFFGEGSRLTVL.

Here the CDR3 reads CASRLGGATGNTIYF. The CDR3 nucleotides are TGTGCCAGCAGGTTGGGAGGGGCCACTGGAAACACCATATATTTT. The V and J genes are TRBV12-3 or TRBV12-4 and TRBJ1-3; possibly TRBD1 for D (5 bases). This CDR3 region has 15 residues. V dropped 6 bases and J dropped 2 bases, with 14 bases sitting between them.

This chain's CDR3 is CSARNRGGENEKLFF. The CDR3 bases are TGCAGTGCTAGAAACAGGGGCGGGGAGAATGAAAAACTGTTTTTT. V is TRBV20-1 and J is TRBJ1-4, with 7 bases identical to TRBD1. Germline CDR1 DFQATT, CDR2 SNEGSKA (reference sequence). The CDR3 runs 15 residues. The V segment lost 2 bases and the J segment 5 bases; nucleotides outside the gene matches: 8.

This clonotype has at least ten counts. The rearrangement joins TRBV14 to TRBJ2-1; D uncertain. CDR1 SGHDN and CDR2 FVKESK come from the germline V gene. CDR3 size: 15 residues. Trimming cost V 4 bases and J 0 bases, with 10 bases left between them. The CDR3 is CASSRPAVSYNEQFF. In DNA, the CDR3 is TGTGCCAGCAGCCGACCCGCCGTCTCCTACAATGAGCAGTTCTTC. Supplemented by reference TRBV14 and TRBJ2-1, the full variable domain reads EAGVTQFPSHSVIEKGQTVTLRCDPISGHDNLYWYRRVMGKEIKFLLHFVKESKQDESGMPNNRFLAERTGGTYSTLKVQPAELEDSGVYFCASSRPAVSYNEQFFGPGTRLTVL.

This clonotype was seen a few times. The gene calls are TRBV5-1 and TRBJ2-1; D gene uncertain. V lost 4 bases, J lost 0 bases, and 14 bases lay in between. The germline CDR1 and CDR2 sequences are SGHRS and YFSETQ. The length of the CDR3 is 16 residues. The CDR3, as DNA: TGCGCCAGCAGCCCGGAACCTCGGAGCTCCTACAATGAGCAGTTCTTC. This encodes CASSPEPRSSYNEQFF.

The chain employs TRBV5-1 and TRBJ2-5, with D possibly TRBD1 on 6 matching bases. V dropped 5 bases and J dropped 4 bases, with 12 bases sitting between them. The CDR3 consists of 13 residues. Germline assignment: CDR1 SGHRS and CDR2 YFSETQ. The CDR3 here is CASSTQGIETQYF. DNA for the CDR3: TGCGCCAGCAGTACCCAGGGGATAGAGACCCAGTACTTC. The full variable domain, in which reference TRBV5-1 and TRBJ2-5 provide the parts outside the CDR3, is KAGVTQTPRYLIKTRGQQVTLSCSPISGHRSVSWYQQTPGQGLQFLFEYFSETQRNKGNFPGRFSGRQFSNSRSEMNVSTLELGDSALYLCASSTQGIETQYFGPGTRLLVL.

This clonotype was observed a handful of times. The genes are TRBV5-1 and TRBJ2-2; D gene uncertain. Germline-derived CDR1 and CDR2 are SGHRS and YFSETQ. The CDR3 loop spans 15 amino acids. V dropped 10 bases and J dropped 0 bases, with 16 bases sitting between them. The CDR3 bases are TGCGCCGGACGACTGAGCGAAACGAACACCGGGGAGCTGTTTTTT. Amino acids: CAGRLSETNTGELFF.

This clonotype was picked up a small number of times. The chain recombines TRBV4-2 with TRBJ2-3, with D unclear. Per germline, CDR1 LGHNA and CDR2 YNFKEQ. Trimming stripped 3 bases from V and 0 bases from J, with 16 bases between. The CDR3 runs to 17 residues. Here the CDR3 reads CASSHTSARRSTDTQYF. The CDR3 region has the DNA TGTGCCAGCAGCCACACCTCTGCGCGTAGAAGCACAGATACGCAGTATTTT.

The chain carries TRBV7-6 and TRBJ2-1, with a possible D match to TRBD2 (6 bases). The V and J ends lost 4 bases and 8 bases respectively, with 15 bases between them. CDR3 size: 14 residues. CDR1 SGHVS and CDR2 FNYEAQ come from the germline V gene. CDR3 coding DNA: TGTGCCAGCAGCTGGACTGGAGGGCAGGATGAGCAGTTCTTC. Translating gives CASSWTGGQDEQFF.

This clonotype was seen more than once but under ten times. This chain links TRBV24-1 with TRBJ2-5; 7 positions match TRBD1. The length of the CDR3 is 12 residues. CDR1 is KGHDR, CDR2 SFDVKD, per germline. The ends lost 11 bases at V and 5 bases at J; junction bases unmatched: 7. The CDR3 DNA is TGTGCCATAGGGACAGACGGGGAGACCCAGTACTTC. This encodes CAIGTDGETQYF.

The V gene is TRBV30, the J gene TRBJ1-1; tentatively, D is TRBD1 (5 bases). This CDR3 has 13 residues. Trimming took 3 bases from V and 5 from J, leaving 13 bases between them. Looked up from germline, CDR1 is GTSNPN and CDR2 is SVGIG (reference sequence). In DNA form, the CDR3 reads TGTGCCTGGAGGATGACGGGGGAAACTGAAGCTTTCTTT. It is translated as CAWRMTGETEAFF.

The chain links TRBV9 to TRBJ2-7; D is possibly TRBD2 (6 bases). In germline, CDR1 is SGDLS, CDR2 YYNGEE. Trimming took 0 bases from V and 0 from J, leaving 13 bases between them. The CDR3 has 16 amino acids. CDR3 nucleotides: TGTGCCAGCAGCGTAGTCCCCCAGACTAGCTCCTACGAGCAGTACTTC. Amino acids: CASSVVPQTSSYEQYF.

The V call is TRBV7-8, the J call TRBJ2-4; 7 bases are a match to TRBD1. This CDR3 is 16 amino acids long. J gave up 2 bases and V 0 bases, and 4 bases lay outside the gene matches. In germline, CDR1 is SGHVS, CDR2 FQNEAQ. DNA of the CDR3: TGTGCCAGCAGCTTAGCGACAGGGTGGACCAAAAACATTCAGTACTTC. Translation: CASSLATGWTKNIQYF.

The V and J genes are TRBV5-6 and TRBJ2-5; D unresolved. The CDR3 is 14 amino acids. Germline-derived CDR1 and CDR2 are SGHDT and YYEEEE. Trimming removed 0 bases at V and 1 base at J, with 7 bases between. The CDR3 DNA is TGTGCCAGCAGCTTGGCCCCCAGCCAAGAGACCCAGTACTTC. This gives the protein CASSLAPSQETQYF. Using reference TRBV5-6 and TRBJ2-5 for the parts outside the CDR3, the full variable domain is DAGVTQSPTHLIKTRGQQVTLRCSPKSGHDTVSWYQQALGQGPQFIFQYYEEEERQRGNFPDRFSGHQFPNYSSELNVNALLLGDSALYLCASSLAPSQETQYFGPGTRLLVL.

Ten or more counts support this clonotype. The V gene is TRBV29-1, the J gene TRBJ2-3; D unresolved. Germline lookup yields CDR1 SQVTM and CDR2 ANQGSEA. The CDR3 contains 13 residues. V gave up 4 bases and J gave up 10 bases, with 18 bases separating them. CDR3 protein: CSVGPKTSLPQYF. The CDR3 DNA is TGCAGCGTTGGGCCTAAGACTTCTCTACCGCAGTATTTT.

In its sample, this clonotype was seen many times. V is TRBV4-3 and J is TRBJ2-1; the D gene is possibly TRBD1 (6 bases). Germline lookup yields CDR1 LGHNA and CDR2 YSLEER. The CDR3 runs 14 residues. The germline V and J ends were trimmed by 0 bases and 8 bases, with 11 bases remaining between them. The CDR3 DNA follows: TGCGCCAGCAGCCAAGAAGGCAGGGGCTATGAGCAGTTCTTC. Translating gives CASSQEGRGYEQFF.

This chain connects TRBV6-2 or TRBV6-3 to TRBJ1-2; 12 bases line up with TRBD1. The length of the CDR3 is 16 residues. V lost 2 bases to trimming and J lost 4 bases; unmatched junction nucleotides: 5. Germline V gene sequence: CDR1 MNHEY, CDR2 SVGEGT. The CDR3 bases are TGTGCCAGCAGTTACCCGGGACAGGGGGCCGGCTATGGCTACACCTTC. Translating gives CASSYPGQGAGYGYTF.

The rearrangement uses TRBV6-5 and TRBJ2-1; D gene unclear. The CDR3 extends over 12 amino acids. The V gene's germline CDR1 is MNHEY and CDR2 SVGAGI. V dropped 0 bases and J dropped 13 bases, with 10 bases sitting between them. CDR3 protein: CASSYSRFPQFF. The CDR3, as DNA: TGTGCCAGCAGTTACTCGAGGTTCCCCCAGTTCTTC.

The chain is built from TRBV27 and TRBJ2-7; the match to TRBD1 covers 7 bases. Unmatched junction bases numbered 4, after V lost 4 bases and J lost 1 base. The germline CDR1 and CDR2 sequences are MNHEY and SMNVEV (reference sequence). The CDR3 loop spans 14 amino acids. The CDR3 region has the DNA TGTGCCAGCAGTTCCCCGGACAGGTCCTACGAGCAGTACTTC. This codes for CASSSPDRSYEQYF.

Of note for this clonotype: A read error may be the cause here, since a much bigger clone is one base away. The chain links TRBV29-1 to TRBJ2-7; perhaps TRBD2 as D (6 bases). Per the germline V gene, CDR1 is SQVTM and CDR2 is ANQGSEA. CDR3 length: 13 amino acids. Trimming shortened V by 0 bases and J by 5 bases, and 11 bases separated the two germline ends. CDR3 nucleotide sequence: TGCAGCGTTGAAGATCTAGGCGGGGACGAGCAGTACTTC. Its translation is CSVEDLGGDEQYF.

This chain connects TRBV9 to TRBJ2-7, with TRBD1 matching 7 bases. Germline loops: CDR1 SGDLS, CDR2 YYNGEE. The CDR3 is 15 residues long. The V segment lost 0 bases and the J segment 0 bases; nucleotides outside the gene matches: 3. CDR3 sequence reads: CASSVEQGSSYEQYF. The DNA of the CDR3 is TGTGCCAGCAGCGTAGAACAGGGGAGCTCCTACGAGCAGTACTTC. The entire variable domain, with the rest obtained from reference TRBV9 and TRBJ2-7, is as follows: DSGVTQTPKHLITATGQRVTLRCSPRSGDLSVYWYQQSLDQGLQFLIQYYNGEERAKGNILERFSAQQFPDLHSELNLSSLELGDSALYFCASSVEQGSSYEQYFGPGTRLTVT.

This clonotype has only a few counts. The CDR3 nucleotides read TGTGCCACCAGCAGAGATTGGCAGGGGCAGGCGAAGAACACTGAAGCTTTCTTT. Translating gives CATSRDWQGQAKNTEAFF. The V call is TRBV15, the J call TRBJ1-1; the D gene is possibly TRBD1 (6 bases). The CDR3 covers 18 residues. V shed 0 bases and J shed 1 base, with 18 bases lying between them. The germline CDR1 and CDR2 sequences are LNHNV and YYDKDF (reference sequence).